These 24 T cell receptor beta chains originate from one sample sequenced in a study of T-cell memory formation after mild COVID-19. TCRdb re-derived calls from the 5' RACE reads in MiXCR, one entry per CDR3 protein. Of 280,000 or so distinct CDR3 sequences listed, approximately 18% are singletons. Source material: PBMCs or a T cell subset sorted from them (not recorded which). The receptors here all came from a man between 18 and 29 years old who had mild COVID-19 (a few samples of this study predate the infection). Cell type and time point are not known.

The CDR3 loop reads CSARAGGDEKLFF. The CDR3 bases are TGCAGTGCTAGGGCTGGGGGCGATGAAAAACTGTTTTTT. The gene calls are TRBV20-1 and TRBJ1-4; tentatively, D is TRBD1 (6 bases). The CDR3 runs 13 residues. The V and J ends lost 3 bases and 6 bases respectively, with 11 bases between them. Looked up from germline, CDR1 is DFQATT and CDR2 is SNEGSKA (reference sequence).

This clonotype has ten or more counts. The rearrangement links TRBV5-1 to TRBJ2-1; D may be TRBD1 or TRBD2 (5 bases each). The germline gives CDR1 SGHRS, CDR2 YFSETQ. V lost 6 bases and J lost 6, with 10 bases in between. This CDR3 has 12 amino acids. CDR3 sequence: CASTRGRNEQFF. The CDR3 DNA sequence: TGCGCCAGCACGAGGGGACGCAATGAGCAGTTCTTC.

Here the CDR3 reads CASKDRAQETQYF. CDR3 in DNA: TGTGCCAGCAAAGACAGGGCACAAGAGACCCAGTACTTC. The chain joins TRBV7-2 to TRBJ2-5; TRBD1 aligns across 7 bases. V lost 7 bases and J lost 2; bases outside the gene matches: 4. Germline V gene sequence: CDR1 SGHTA, CDR2 FQGNSA. The CDR3 contains 13 residues.

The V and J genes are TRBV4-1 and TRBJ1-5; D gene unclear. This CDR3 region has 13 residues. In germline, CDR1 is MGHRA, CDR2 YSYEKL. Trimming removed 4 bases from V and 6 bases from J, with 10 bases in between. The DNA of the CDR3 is TGCGCCAGCAGCCTCGGGGAGGGTCAGCCCCAGCATTTT. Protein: CASSLGEGQPQHF.

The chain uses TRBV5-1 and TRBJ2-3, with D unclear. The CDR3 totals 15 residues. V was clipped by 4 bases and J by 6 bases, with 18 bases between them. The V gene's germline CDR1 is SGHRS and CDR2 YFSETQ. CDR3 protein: CASSAFYLSEDTQYF. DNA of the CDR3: TGCGCCAGCAGCGCCTTTTATTTGTCGGAGGATACGCAGTATTTT.

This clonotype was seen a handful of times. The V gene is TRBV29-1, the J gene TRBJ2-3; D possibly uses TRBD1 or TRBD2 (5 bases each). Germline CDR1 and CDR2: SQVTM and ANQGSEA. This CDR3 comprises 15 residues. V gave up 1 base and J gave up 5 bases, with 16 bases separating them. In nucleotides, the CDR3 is TGCAGCGTTGAAGGTGGGGGTCGGGAAAGAGATACGCAGTATTTT. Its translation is CSVEGGGRERDTQYF.

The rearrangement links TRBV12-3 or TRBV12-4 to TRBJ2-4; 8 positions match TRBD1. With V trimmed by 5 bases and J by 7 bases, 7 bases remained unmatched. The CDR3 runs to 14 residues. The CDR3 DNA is TGTGCCAGCAGTGACGGGACAGGTGGCAACATTCAGTACTTC. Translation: CASSDGTGGNIQYF.

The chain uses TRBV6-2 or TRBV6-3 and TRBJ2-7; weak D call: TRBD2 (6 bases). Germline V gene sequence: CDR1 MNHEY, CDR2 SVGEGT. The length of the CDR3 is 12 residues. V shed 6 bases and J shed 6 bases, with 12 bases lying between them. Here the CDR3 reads CASSFRGIEQYV. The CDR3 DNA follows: TGTGCCAGCAGCTTTCGCGGGATCGAGCAGTACGTC.

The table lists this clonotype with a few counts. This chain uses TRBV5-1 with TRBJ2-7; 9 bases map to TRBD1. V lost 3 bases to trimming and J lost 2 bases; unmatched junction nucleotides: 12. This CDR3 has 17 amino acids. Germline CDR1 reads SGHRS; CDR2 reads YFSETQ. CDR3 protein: CASSSRIGTGKTYEQYF. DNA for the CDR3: TGCGCCAGCAGCTCCAGAATAGGGACAGGGAAAACCTACGAGCAGTACTTC.

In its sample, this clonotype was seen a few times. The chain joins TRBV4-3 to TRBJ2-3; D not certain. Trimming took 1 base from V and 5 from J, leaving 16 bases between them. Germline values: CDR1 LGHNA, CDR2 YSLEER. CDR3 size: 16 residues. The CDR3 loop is CASSQGATASRDTQYF. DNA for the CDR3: TGCGCCAGCAGCCAAGGCGCCACGGCGTCTAGAGATACGCAGTATTTT.

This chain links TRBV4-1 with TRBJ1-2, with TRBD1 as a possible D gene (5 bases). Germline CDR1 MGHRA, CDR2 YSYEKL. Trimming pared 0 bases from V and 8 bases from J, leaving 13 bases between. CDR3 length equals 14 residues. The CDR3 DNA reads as TGCGCCAGCAGCCAAGACAGGGAGGCTTGGGGCTACACCTTC. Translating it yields CASSQDREAWGYTF.

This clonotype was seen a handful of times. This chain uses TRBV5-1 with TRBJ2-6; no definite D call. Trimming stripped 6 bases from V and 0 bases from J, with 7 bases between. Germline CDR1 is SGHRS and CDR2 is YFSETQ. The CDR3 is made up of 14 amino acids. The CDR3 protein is CASMATSGANVLTF. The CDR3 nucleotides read TGCGCCAGCATGGCGACCTCTGGGGCCAACGTCCTGACTTTC.

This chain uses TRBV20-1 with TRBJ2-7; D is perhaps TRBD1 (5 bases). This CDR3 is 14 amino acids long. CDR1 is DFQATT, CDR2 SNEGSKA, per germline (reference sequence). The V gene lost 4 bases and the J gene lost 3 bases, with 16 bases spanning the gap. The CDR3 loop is CSATRTGQGYEQYV. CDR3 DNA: TGCAGTGCTACCAGGACGGGCCAGGGCTACGAGCAGTACGTC.

The DNA for the CDR3 is TGTGCCATCAGTGAGTCAGGTGAATTTAACGAGCAGTACGTC. Translating it yields CAISESGEFNEQYV. The gene calls are TRBV10-3 and TRBJ2-7; D uncertain. Germline CDR1 and CDR2: ENHRY and SYGVKD. There are 14 residues in the CDR3. V gave up 0 bases and J gave up 5 bases, with 11 bases separating them.

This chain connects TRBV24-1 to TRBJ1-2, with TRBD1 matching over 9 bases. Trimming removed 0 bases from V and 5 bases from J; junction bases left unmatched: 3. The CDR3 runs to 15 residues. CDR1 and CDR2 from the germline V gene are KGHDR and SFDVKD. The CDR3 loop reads CATSDLGGTGYGYTF. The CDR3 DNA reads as TGTGCCACCAGTGATTTGGGGGGGACAGGGTATGGCTACACCTTC.

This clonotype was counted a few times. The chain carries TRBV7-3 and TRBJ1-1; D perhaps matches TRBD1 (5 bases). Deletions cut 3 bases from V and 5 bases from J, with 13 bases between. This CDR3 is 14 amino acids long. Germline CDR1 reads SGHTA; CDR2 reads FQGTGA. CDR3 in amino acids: CASSLGGGLTEAFF. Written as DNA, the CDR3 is TGTGCCAGCAGCTTGGGCGGGGGATTGACTGAAGCTTTCTTT.

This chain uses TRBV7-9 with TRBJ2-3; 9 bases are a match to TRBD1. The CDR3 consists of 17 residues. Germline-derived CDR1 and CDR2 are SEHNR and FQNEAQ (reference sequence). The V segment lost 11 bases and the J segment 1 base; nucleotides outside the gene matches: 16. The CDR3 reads CAVPEGEDRGRTDTQYF. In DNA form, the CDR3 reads TGTGCCGTACCCGAAGGGGAGGACAGGGGTCGCACAGATACGCAGTATTTT.

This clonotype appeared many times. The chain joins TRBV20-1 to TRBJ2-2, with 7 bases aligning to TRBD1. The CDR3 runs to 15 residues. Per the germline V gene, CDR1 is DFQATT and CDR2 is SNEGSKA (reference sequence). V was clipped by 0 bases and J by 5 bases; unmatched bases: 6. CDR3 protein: CSARDFSRGTGELFF. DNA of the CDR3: TGCAGTGCTAGAGATTTCTCCAGGGGGACCGGGGAGCTGTTTTTT.

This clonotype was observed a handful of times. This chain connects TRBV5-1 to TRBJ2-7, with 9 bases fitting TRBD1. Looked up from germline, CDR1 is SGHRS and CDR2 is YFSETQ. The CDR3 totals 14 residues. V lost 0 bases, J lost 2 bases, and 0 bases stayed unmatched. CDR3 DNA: TGCGCCAGCAGCTTGGGACAGGGGGCCTACGAGCAGTACGTC. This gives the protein CASSLGQGAYEQYV.

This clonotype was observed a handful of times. CDR3 loop: CASSSDRGSTDTQYF. The CDR3 DNA reads TGCGCCAGCAGCTCGGACAGGGGTAGCACAGATACGCAGTATTTT. V is TRBV5-1 and J is TRBJ2-3, with 9 bases aligning to TRBD1. The V gene end was trimmed by 3 bases and the J gene end by 0 bases; junction bases not matched to a gene: 2. In germline, CDR1 is SGHRS, CDR2 YFSETQ. The CDR3 length is 15 residues.

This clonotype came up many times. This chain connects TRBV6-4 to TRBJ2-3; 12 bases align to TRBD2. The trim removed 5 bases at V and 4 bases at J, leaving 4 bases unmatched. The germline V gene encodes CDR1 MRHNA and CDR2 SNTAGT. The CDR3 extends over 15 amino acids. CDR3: CASSSGLAGSDTQYF. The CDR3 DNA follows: TGTGCCAGCAGTTCAGGACTAGCGGGGTCAGATACGCAGTATTTT.

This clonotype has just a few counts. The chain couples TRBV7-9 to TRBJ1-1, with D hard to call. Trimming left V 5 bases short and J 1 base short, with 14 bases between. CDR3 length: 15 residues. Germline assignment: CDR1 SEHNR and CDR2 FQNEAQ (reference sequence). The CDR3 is CASSPAGQPNTEAFF. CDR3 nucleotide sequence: TGTGCCAGCAGCCCTGCCGGGCAGCCGAACACTGAAGCTTTCTTT.

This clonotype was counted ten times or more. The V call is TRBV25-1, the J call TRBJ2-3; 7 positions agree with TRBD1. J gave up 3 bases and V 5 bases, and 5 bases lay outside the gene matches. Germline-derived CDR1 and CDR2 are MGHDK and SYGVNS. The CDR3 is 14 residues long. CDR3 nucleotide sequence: TGTGCCAGCAGTAGGGCAGGGGGAACAGATACGCAGTATTTT. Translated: CASSRAGGTDTQYF. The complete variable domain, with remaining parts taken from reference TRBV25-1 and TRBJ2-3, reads EADIYQTPRYLVIGTGKKITLECSQTMGHDKMYWYQQDPGMELHLIHYSYGVNSTEKGDLSSESTVSRIRTEHFPLTLESARPSHTSQYLCASSRAGGTDTQYFGPGTRLTVL.

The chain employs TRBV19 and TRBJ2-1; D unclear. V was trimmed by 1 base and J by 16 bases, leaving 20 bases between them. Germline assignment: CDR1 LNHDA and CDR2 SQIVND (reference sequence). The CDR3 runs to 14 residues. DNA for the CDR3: TGTGCCAGTAGTATAGCCGCTAACGGTCGGTCCTTTTTCTTC. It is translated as CASSIAANGRSFFF.